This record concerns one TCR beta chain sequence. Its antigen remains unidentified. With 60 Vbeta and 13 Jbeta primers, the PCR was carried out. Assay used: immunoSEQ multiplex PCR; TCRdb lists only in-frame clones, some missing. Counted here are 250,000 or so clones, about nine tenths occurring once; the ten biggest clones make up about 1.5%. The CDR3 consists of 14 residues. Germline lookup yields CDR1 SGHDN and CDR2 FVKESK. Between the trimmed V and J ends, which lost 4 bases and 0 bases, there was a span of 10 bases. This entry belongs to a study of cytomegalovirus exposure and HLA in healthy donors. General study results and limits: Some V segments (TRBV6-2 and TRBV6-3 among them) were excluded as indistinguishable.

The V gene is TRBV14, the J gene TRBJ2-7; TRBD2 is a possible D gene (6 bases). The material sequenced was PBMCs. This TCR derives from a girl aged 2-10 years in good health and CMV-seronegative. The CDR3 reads CASSLSGSSYEQYF. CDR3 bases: TGTGCCAGCAGCCTTAGCGGTAGCTCCTACGAGCAGTACTTC. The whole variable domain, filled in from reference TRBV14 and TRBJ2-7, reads EAGVTQFPSHSVIEKGQTVTLRCDPISGHDNLYWYRRVMGKEIKFLLHFVKESKQDESGMPNNRFLAERTGGTYSTLKVQPAELEDSGVYFCASSLSGSSYEQYFGPGTRLTVT.